This T cell receptor beta chain stems from a study of spatial heterogeneity in lung cancer. Study-level points and caveats: Counts of expanded alpha and beta TCRs within tumors tracked the tumor nonsynonymous mutation count.

This clonotype came up many times. Its antigen is not known. A library made for alpha chains picked up this beta chain off target, so its size means little. MiXCR, applied by TCRdb to the 5' RACE reads, yields one record per CDR3 protein. The table records 7,500 to 8,000 distinct CDR3 sequences, less than 9% of them present only once. Regarding time point: sample taken at primary tumor resection. V lost 4 bases to trimming and J lost 2 bases; unmatched junction nucleotides: 4. Germline V gives CDR1 SGDLS, CDR2 YYNGEE. This CDR3 contains 14 residues. Sequenced material: lung tumor tissue, taken at surgery. The TCR comes from a female donor with early-stage non-small cell lung cancer. This chain joins TRBV9 and TRBJ2-5; 8 bases match TRBD1. Here the CDR3 reads CASSLRTGQETQYF. DNA of the CDR3: TGTGCCAGCAGCCTGAGGACAGGGCAAGAGACCCAGTACTTC.